These 31 T cell receptor beta chains were all obtained from the same sample, sequenced in a study of breast tumors, draining lymph nodes, adjacent tissues. TCRdb re-derived calls from the multiplex PCR reads in MiXCR, one entry per CDR3 protein. Of about 31,000 distinct CDR3 sequences listed, roughly 69% were seen once; the top ten hold 15% to 20%. Sample: breast tumor tissue. These receptors all come from a female donor with breast cancer. Some clones in this sample may be carry-over from other donors' samples.

On this clonotype: Here the CDR3 omits its conserved ending phenylalanine or tryptophan, so a read error is the likely source. The chain recombines TRBV19 with TRBJ2-3; TRBD1 matches at 10 bases. The V gene's germline CDR1 is LNHDA and CDR2 SQIVND (reference sequence). The CDR3 has 16 residues. This chain's CDR3 is CASSTHRTRTGGTQYS. The CDR3 nucleotides read TGCGCCAGTAGTACCCATCGGACCCGGACAGGGGGTACGCAGTATTCT.

This clonotype was observed many times. The V gene is TRBV3-1, the J gene TRBJ1-3; TRBD1 matches at 7 bases. V trimming: 2 bases; J trimming: 4 bases; junction bases outside the gene matches: 5. Germline CDR1 is LGHDT and CDR2 is YNNKEL (reference sequence). CDR3 length equals 15 residues. The CDR3 nucleotides read TGTGCCAGCAGCCAACTGACAGGGCCAGGAAACACCATATATTTT. Its translation is CASSQLTGPGNTIYF. The whole variable domain, remainder taken from reference TRBV3-1 and TRBJ1-3, is DTAVSQTPKYLVTQMGNDKSIKCEQNLGHDTMYWYKQDSKKFLKIMFSYNNKELIINETVPNRFSPKSPDKAHLNLHINSLELGDSAVYFCASSQLTGPGNTIYFGEGSWLTVV.

The sample holds many counts of this clonotype. This could be a read error, since a much larger clone is one nucleotide away. V gene TRBV7-7 combines with J gene TRBJ2-6; the match to TRBD2 covers 8 bases. CDR1 and CDR2 from the germline V gene are SSHAT and FNYEAQ (reference sequence). This CDR3 is built from 15 residues. CDR3 sequence (DNA): TGTGCTAGCAGCACCACTAGCGGTATAGCCAACGTCCTGCCTTTC. The encoded protein is CASSTTSGIANVLPF. The whole variable domain, filled in from reference TRBV7-7 and TRBJ2-6, reads GAGVSQSPRYKVTKRGQDVTLRCDPISSHATLYWYQQALGQGPEFLTYFNYEAQPDKSGLPSDRFSAERPEGSISTLTIQRTEQRDSAMYRCASSTTSGIANVLPFGAGSRLTVL.

The rearrangement uses TRBV15 and TRBJ2-6; D not certain. The germline V gene encodes CDR1 LNHNV and CDR2 YYDKDF (reference sequence). The CDR3 contains 18 residues. Between the trimmed V and J ends, which lost 1 base and 0 bases, there was a span of 13 bases. DNA for the CDR3: TGTGCCACCAGCAGAGTTGGGCAGGCCCTCTCTGGGGCCAACGTCCTGACTTTC. It is translated as CATSRVGQALSGANVLTF.

This clonotype appeared many times. An end of the junction differs from the germline gene, which may be a read error. V is TRBV12-3 or TRBV12-4 and J is TRBJ1-2; 8 bases fit TRBD1. CDR3 length: 15 amino acids. CDR3 protein: CAGRKQRQGNYGYTF. The CDR3 coding sequence is TGTGCCGGCAGGAAGCAGAGACAGGGGAACTATGGCTACACCTTC.

The rearrangement joins TRBV27 to TRBJ2-1; TRBD2 agrees at 8 bases. Germline values: CDR1 MNHEY, CDR2 SMNVEV (reference sequence). This CDR3 has 15 amino acids. The trim removed 3 bases at V and 6 bases at J, leaving 7 bases unmatched. CDR3 sequence (DNA): TGTGCCAGCAGTTTTCGGGCGGGAGGTCTCAATGAGCAGTTCTTC. Its protein product is CASSFRAGGLNEQFF.

This clonotype was found many times. CDR3 protein: CATSDPLGEAFF. DNA for the CDR3: TGTGCCACCAGTGACCCCCTGGGGGAAGCTTTCTTT. This rearrangement joins TRBV24-1 to TRBJ1-1, with D hard to call. The CDR3 has 12 amino acids. Trimming removed 4 bases from V and 8 bases from J, with 10 bases in between. Germline values: CDR1 KGHDR, CDR2 SFDVKD.

The chain recombines TRBV5-4 with TRBJ1-1, with TRBD1 matching over 7 bases. This CDR3 is built from 15 residues. Germline CDR1 SGHNT, CDR2 YYREEE (reference sequence). Trimming at V came to 4 bases and at J to 3 bases, leaving 9 bases not matched to a gene. CDR3 DNA: TGTGCCAGCAGCCCAGGGGGGGGTGGGGACACTGAAGCTTTCTTT. As protein: CASSPGGGGDTEAFF.

This clonotype has a handful of counts. The rearrangement joins TRBV7-6 to TRBJ1-2, with 7 bases fitting TRBD1. The CDR3 covers 15 residues. Per the germline V gene, CDR1 is SGHVS and CDR2 is FNYEAQ. After removal of 5 bases from V and 7 bases from J, the junction contained 13 bases not matched to a gene. CDR3 DNA: TGTGCCAGCAGCGTTAAGACAGGGTCGCCGTCTGGCTACACCTTC. Residues: CASSVKTGSPSGYTF. Filled out from reference TRBV7-6 and TRBJ1-2, the complete variable domain reads GAGVSQSPRYKVTKRGQDVALRCDPISGHVSLYWYRQALGQGPEFLTYFNYEAQQDKSGLPNDRFSAERPEGSISTLTIQRTEQRDSAMYRCASSVKTGSPSGYTFGSGTRLTVV.

The chain joins TRBV6-5 to TRBJ1-4; the D is unclear. The CDR3 extends over 15 amino acids. Germline values: CDR1 MNHEY, CDR2 SVGAGI. Trimming removed 2 bases from V and 8 bases from J, with 15 bases in between. The CDR3 region has the DNA TGTGCCAGCAGTTACCCAGGAACGGATGAGGAAAAACTGTTTTTT. It encodes CASSYPGTDEEKLFF.

This clonotype has a handful of counts. J is TRBJ1-2 and V is TRBV6-6; no clear D gene. V was pared by 7 bases and J by 4 bases, with 13 bases between. CDR3 length: 13 amino acids. Germline CDR1 MNHNY, CDR2 SVGAGI (reference sequence). CDR3 sequence: CASNEVSGYGYTF. The CDR3 DNA sequence: TGTGCCAGCAATGAGGTCAGCGGCTATGGCTACACCTTC.

This clonotype is large in the sample. The V call is TRBV7-9, the J call TRBJ2-7; D perhaps matches TRBD1 (5 bases). Trimming cost V 1 base and J 3 bases, with 7 bases left between them. Germline assignment: CDR1 SEHNR and CDR2 FQNEAQ (reference sequence). CDR3 length equals 13 residues. The CDR3 loop is CASSLGQNYEQYF. CDR3 nucleotide sequence: TGTGCCAGCAGCTTAGGACAGAACTACGAGCAGTACTTC.

This clonotype has a single count. V usage is TRBV12-3 or TRBV12-4 and J usage is TRBJ2-5; 12 bases are shared with TRBD2. CDR3 size: 16 residues. The V and J ends lost 5 bases and 4 bases, in that order; junction bases with no gene match: 8. The CDR3 here is CASSARLAGVGETQYF. The CDR3 nucleotides are TGTGCCAGCAGTGCACGACTAGCGGGAGTTGGAGAGACCCAGTACTTC.

This chain joins TRBV5-4 and TRBJ2-3; D not resolved. The CDR3 has 13 amino acids. Germline V gene data show CDR1 as SGHNT and CDR2 as YYREEE (reference sequence). V lost 6 bases to trimming and J lost 0 bases, with 8 bases between them. The DNA for the CDR3 is TGTGCCAGCAAGTTTGGCAGCACAGATACGCAGTATTTT. It translates to CASKFGSTDTQYF.

By its share, this clonotype is medium-sized (0.01 to 0.1%). V and J are TRBV20-1 and TRBJ2-7; 15 nucleotides line up with TRBD2. Germline V CDR1 and CDR2: DFQATT, SNEGSKA (reference sequence). The trim removed 5 bases at V and 5 bases at J, leaving 7 bases unmatched. This CDR3 has 15 amino acids. The CDR3 DNA sequence: TGCAGTGCTCCAATCTGGACTAGCGGGAGGGACGAGCAGTACTTC. Encoded protein: CSAPIWTSGRDEQYF.

This chain links TRBV19 with TRBJ1-6; D not resolved. The V gene's germline CDR1 is LNHDA and CDR2 SQIVND (reference sequence). The CDR3 is 14 amino acids. V lost 0 bases and J 7 bases, leaving 7 bases between the germline ends. The CDR3 nucleotides are TGTGCCAGTAGTATAGATCCGGGAAATTCACCCCTCCACTTT. Protein product: CASSIDPGNSPLHF.

This chain connects TRBV6-6 to TRBJ1-2; 8 nucleotides line up with TRBD1. The CDR3 consists of 14 residues. Germline CDR1 MNHNY, CDR2 SVGAGI (reference sequence). Trimming at V came to 4 bases and at J to 4 bases, leaving 5 bases not matched to a gene. The CDR3, as DNA: TGTGCCAGCAGTTCCCCGACAGGGGCCTATGGCTACACCTTC. Translated, it gives CASSSPTGAYGYTF.

This clonotype was seen just once. The chain uses TRBV19 and TRBJ1-6; 7 bases agree with TRBD1. CDR1 and CDR2 (germline): LNHDA, SQIVND (reference sequence). The ends lost 11 bases at V and 1 base at J; junction bases unmatched: 11. The CDR3 consists of 16 residues. CDR3 sequence: CAGRDSAKSYNSPLHF. The CDR3 DNA is TGTGCCGGTCGGGACAGCGCGAAGTCCTATAATTCACCCCTCCACTTT.

The rearrangement links TRBV12-3 or TRBV12-4 to TRBJ2-7; TRBD1 aligns across 9 bases. The ends lost 5 bases at V and 1 base at J; junction bases unmatched: 3. The CDR3 length is 14 residues. The CDR3 DNA reads TGTGCCAGCAGTGCCGGGACAGGGTCCTACGAGCAGTACTTC. Residues: CASSAGTGSYEQYF.

The chain couples TRBV9 to TRBJ1-2; 7 bases are a match to TRBD1. The CDR3 is made up of 15 amino acids. J lost 7 bases, V lost 4 bases, and 13 bases had no gene match. Per the germline V gene, CDR1 is SGDLS and CDR2 is YYNGEE. CDR3 protein: CASSPQGGALGGYTF. In DNA form, the CDR3 reads TGTGCCAGCAGCCCCCAGGGGGGAGCTTTGGGTGGCTACACCTTC. Variable domain in full (rest from reference TRBV9 and TRBJ1-2): DSGVTQTPKHLITATGQRVTLRCSPRSGDLSVYWYQQSLDQGLQFLIQYYNGEERAKGNILERFSAQQFPDLHSELNLSSLELGDSALYFCASSPQGGALGGYTFGSGTRLTVV.

This clonotype was detected only a few times. The chain combines TRBV7-9 with TRBJ2-1; D may match TRBD1 or TRBD2 (5 bases each). CDR3 length equals 12 residues. Looked up from germline, CDR1 is SEHNR and CDR2 is FQNEAQ (reference sequence). V was clipped by 4 bases and J by 7 bases, with 8 bases between them. CDR3 nucleotides: TGTGCCAGCAGCTCGGGGCGGAATGAGCAGTTCTTC. Its protein is CASSSGRNEQFF.

V gene TRBV24-1 combines with J gene TRBJ2-6, with 9 bases fitting TRBD1. The CDR3 has 17 amino acids. Looked up from germline, CDR1 is KGHDR and CDR2 is SFDVKD. J lost 0 bases, V lost 7 bases, and 6 bases had no gene match. The CDR3 loop reads CATSETGGSSGANVLTF. CDR3 nucleotide sequence: TGTGCCACCAGCGAGACAGGGGGAAGCTCTGGGGCCAACGTCCTGACTTTC.

This sequence joins TRBV20-1 and TRBJ1-5; D is perhaps TRBD1 (5 bases). The V gene's germline CDR1 is DFQATT and CDR2 SNEGSKA (reference sequence). The CDR3 runs 13 residues. The ends were cut back, 6 bases at V and 4 bases at J, with 13 bases in the middle. The CDR3 nucleotides are TGCAGTGCAGCGGGGGGGGAGAATCAGCCCCAGCATTTT. Its translation is CSAAGGENQPQHF.

This clonotype was counted at least ten times. The chain has TRBV7-9 and TRBJ2-7; TRBD1 might be the D (5 bases). This CDR3 comprises 13 residues. CDR1 is SEHNR, CDR2 FQNEAQ, per germline (reference sequence). Trimming removed 1 base from V and 3 bases from J, with 7 bases in between. CDR3 protein: CASSLGGYYEQYF. In nucleotides, the CDR3 is TGTGCCAGCAGCTTAGGGGGCTACTACGAGCAGTACTTC.

This sequence joins TRBV10-3 and TRBJ2-1, with TRBD1 identical over 7 bases. V lost 2 bases to trimming and J lost 9 bases; unmatched junction nucleotides: 10. Germline V gives CDR1 ENHRY, CDR2 SYGVKD. The CDR3 is made up of 15 amino acids. The CDR3 here is CAISEPTTGYGEQFF. DNA of the CDR3: TGTGCCATCAGTGAGCCTACGACAGGGTACGGTGAGCAGTTCTTC.

The chain uses TRBV20-1 and TRBJ1-5, with 8 bases identical to TRBD1. Per germline, CDR1 DFQATT and CDR2 SNEGSKA (reference sequence). The V and J ends lost 6 bases and 3 bases, in that order; junction bases with no gene match: 7. CDR3 size: 14 residues. The CDR3 region has the DNA TGCAGTGCCACCCAGGGGGCGAACAATCAGCCCCAGCATTTT. This codes for CSATQGANNQPQHF.

Many counts were recorded for this clonotype. This may come from a read error, since a much larger clone is one base off. This rearrangement joins TRBV4-1 to TRBJ1-4, with TRBD1 matching 9 bases. V dropped 5 bases and J dropped 0; count of bases not matched to a gene: 4. The CDR3 has 16 residues. From germline, CDR1 is MGHRA and CDR2 YSYEKL. CDR3 sequence reads: CASSGRTGATNEKLFF. The CDR3 DNA follows: TGCGCCAGCAGCGGACGGACAGGGGCAACTAATGAAAAACTGTTTTTT.

V usage is TRBV20-1 and J usage is TRBJ1-2; D possibly corresponds to TRBD1 (6 bases). Trimming cost V 3 bases and J 6 bases, with 17 bases left between them. In germline, CDR1 is DFQATT, CDR2 SNEGSKA (reference sequence). The CDR3 consists of 14 residues. The CDR3 coding sequence is TGCAGTGCTAGCGCCACCAGGGGTGATGATGGCTACACCTTC. Its protein product is CSASATRGDDGYTF.

V is TRBV7-6 and J is TRBJ1-5; D call uncertain. V lost 3 bases to trimming and J lost 3 bases, with 3 bases between them. Germline loops: CDR1 SGHVS, CDR2 FNYEAQ. This CDR3 contains 12 residues. CDR3 region: CASSLDNQPQHF. For the CDR3, the DNA is TGTGCCAGCAGCTTGGACAATCAGCCCCAGCATTTT.

The chain recombines TRBV19 with TRBJ1-2; D might be TRBD1 (6 bases). This CDR3 has 15 residues. The V and J ends lost 7 bases and 5 bases respectively, with 20 bases between them. Germline V gene lookup returns CDR1 LNHDA and CDR2 SQIVND (reference sequence). The CDR3 is CASNPGGSLGYGYTF. CDR3 DNA sequence: TGTGCCAGTAATCCGGGGGGCAGTTTGGGGTATGGCTACACCTTC.

This clonotype has ten or more counts. At one of its ends the junction is not consistent with the germline gene, which may arise from a read error. V is TRBV6-5 and J is TRBJ2-3, with 8 positions matching TRBD2. The CDR3 has 15 amino acids. The germline V gene encodes CDR1 MNHEY and CDR2 SVGAGI. CDR3 protein: CASSHSGGLGHTQYF. The CDR3 bases are TGTGCCAGCAGTCACTCGGGGGGACTAGGGCATACGCAGTATTTT.